This TCR beta chain appears in the sequencing data of a study of blood T cell repertoires in COVID-19. Looking at the study overall: Sites across the United States, Italy and Spain contributed samples from acute and convalescent COVID-19.

Per the study methods: Counts of nucleated cells, estimated from reference gene primer amplification, were obtained. Generated by immunoSEQ multiplex PCR, the TCRdb table keeps only in-frame clones and is missing some. The D gene and trimming were derived from the DNA, and the V and J assignments and clone size from that table. Here the sample spans over 200,000 clones, more than 75% being singletons. Trimming took 3 bases from V and 2 from J; bases not matched to a gene: 2. The CDR3 is made up of 14 amino acids. The germline V gene has CDR1 MNHEY and CDR2 SMNVEV (reference sequence). This receptor was taken from a man aged 40-50 years with active or convalescent COVID-19. The V call is TRBV27, the J call TRBJ2-3, with 7 bases fitting TRBD1. The sequenced sample consisted of peripheral blood. CDR3 in amino acids: CASSFRGFTDTQYF. CDR3 DNA sequence: TGTGCCAGCAGTTTCAGGGGGTTCACAGATACGCAGTATTTT.